The clone carrying this T cell receptor beta chain has only a few counts. Antigen unknown. The data originate from a study of vaccination and CD4 T cells after COVID-19. Study-wide background: Stimuli were overlapping spike peptide pools of SARS-CoV-2 and three common cold coronaviruses (HCoV-NL63, HCoV-OC43, HCoV-229E).

Time point defined: late sampling 161 to 241 days after vaccination in a few convalescent patients. Specified treatment: approximately nine-day PBMC culture with coronavirus spike peptide pools or control peptides (ViraFEST assay). The CDR3 runs 13 residues. Trimming removed 6 bases from V and 5 bases from J; junction bases left unmatched: 2. Oncomine TCR Beta short-read sequencing was applied to DNA from cultured CD4+ T cells. CD4+ T cells were cultured, and genomic DNA was extracted from them. TCRdb analysed the PCR reads with MiXCR anew, one entry per CDR3 protein. The sample yields tens of thousands of distinct CDR3 sequences, around 28% seen once.

The specimen comprised CD4+ T cells from blood, cultured in vitro, sampled about 7 months after SARS-CoV-2 vaccination. The TCR originated in a human donor who had recovered from COVID-19. This chain links TRBV12-3 or TRBV12-4 with TRBJ2-5, with TRBD1 identical over 11 bases. CDR3 nucleotide sequence: TGTGCCAGCAGACGGACAGGGGGCGAGACCCAGTACTTC. It codes for CASRRTGGETQYF.